This T cell receptor beta chain stems from a study of molecular identifiers for immune sequencing clone quantification. Methods described previously, with TCR primers listed, were used for bulk TCR libraries. Each CDR3 protein is one row after TCRdb ran MiXCR on the PCR reads. The sample consists of fewer than 100,000 distinct CDR3 sequences, 21% of them appearing once. The CDR3 sequence is 15 residues long. CDR1 is SGHNT, CDR2 YYREEE, per germline (reference sequence). Trimming cost V 0 bases and J 3 bases, with 10 bases left between them. This clonotype was found many times. The V and J genes are TRBV5-4 and TRBJ1-5, with no clear D. This TCR was sampled from a human donor in good health. Some libraries in this study had Jurkat cell RNA spiked in. The specimen sequenced was naive CD8+ T cells from blood, with Jurkat cell RNA spiked in. Subset meaning: FACS-sorted CD8+CD4-CCR7+CD45RA+ naive T cells. The CDR3, as DNA: TGTGCCAGCAGCTTGGATCTGGGTTACAATCAGCCCCAGCATTTT. This codes for CASSLDLGYNQPQHF.